Listed below are T cell receptor beta chains from one sample, sequenced in a study of CXCR3-negative and CXCR3-positive naive CD8 T cells. With the 5' RACE reads reprocessed, TCRdb shows one record per CDR3 protein and no DNA. Its listing shows about 130,000 distinct CDR3 sequences. The specimen was naive CXCR3- CD8+ T cells from blood. The receptor set was obtained from a human donor in good health. Some clones in this sample may be carry-over from other donors' samples. Each CDR3 is given with its conserved first and last residue. Rows give clone size only sometimes, using once, few, many, or a class for an expanded clone.

CASSFHPLTGTSTDTQYF,NA,18,TRBV7-9,TRBJ2-3
CASSLRLGADSNQPQHF,NA,17,TRBV12-3/TRBV12-4,TRBJ1-5
CASSYLGGQRETQYF,NA,15,TRBV6-6,TRBJ2-5
CASSHGTGPLYEQYF,medium-sized,15,TRBV7-7,TRBJ2-7
CASSATWGTSNEQFF,NA,15,TRBV9,TRBJ2-1
CASSRNDRGFLQETQYF,NA,17,TRBV14,TRBJ2-5
CASSVEDSGGEQYF,NA,14,TRBV9,TRBJ2-7
CASSWTSGGNEQFF,NA,14,TRBV12-3/TRBV12-4,TRBJ2-1
CASSFTGYMNTEAFF,NA,15,TRBV12-3/TRBV12-4,TRBJ1-1
CASRRVGQETQYF,NA,13,TRBV5-1,TRBJ2-5
CASSFQTFGGGVNQETQYF,NA,19,TRBV12-3/TRBV12-4,TRBJ2-5
CASSLGDGTDTQYF,NA,14,TRBV5-4,TRBJ2-3
CASSLRERPNEQFF,NA,14,TRBV28,TRBJ2-1
CASSPLGSGTDTQYF,NA,15,TRBV7-3,TRBJ2-3
CSVGKRGRADNEKLFF,NA,16,TRBV29-1,TRBJ1-4
CASTAPGLYGYTF,NA,13,TRBV5-1,TRBJ1-2
CASSWPGATEAFF,NA,13,TRBV5-1,TRBJ1-1
CSVDRTGQGKFSSYNEQFF,NA,19,TRBV29-1,TRBJ2-1
CASSSPWDRDSYEQYF,NA,16,TRBV7-9,TRBJ2-7
CSARTRDTSYGYTF,NA,14,TRBV20-1,TRBJ1-2
CASSFSHQRYSYNEQFF,NA,17,TRBV5-1,TRBJ2-1
CASSPNDRESGKNIQYF,NA,17,TRBV18,TRBJ2-4
CSVFGQNTGELFF,NA,13,TRBV29-1,TRBJ2-2
CASRGMWDGANVLTF,NA,15,TRBV11-2,TRBJ2-6
CSVVPVGGRETQYF,NA,14,TRBV29-1,TRBJ2-5
CASSLVPSDRDSNQPQHF,NA,18,TRBV7-6,TRBJ1-5
CASRFGTSGGDLLF,NA,14,TRBV5-4,TRBJ2-7
CASSLYPHREVTGELFF,NA,17,TRBV7-6,TRBJ2-2
CASSYTSSYNSPLHF,NA,15,TRBV7-9,TRBJ1-6
CAISEQPDPGPYNEQFF,NA,17,TRBV10-3,TRBJ2-1
CSVEDDRGQHF,NA,11,TRBV29-1,TRBJ1-5
CASSWASGTDTQYF,NA,14,TRBV7-9,TRBJ2-3
CVSSQGGGAGGTFNNEQFF,NA,19,TRBV4-1,TRBJ2-1
CASSLGQGVQPQHF,NA,14,TRBV12-3/TRBV12-4,TRBJ1-5
CASSFLGGGIETQYF,NA,15,TRBV5-5,TRBJ2-5
CSVEDPWAVQENYGYTF,NA,17,TRBV29-1,TRBJ1-2
CASRLVDFYEQYF,NA,13,TRBV7-2,TRBJ2-7
CASRARERAYNEQFF,NA,15,TRBV6-1,TRBJ2-1
CASSPDSTYEQYF,NA,13,TRBV18,TRBJ2-7
CASSSAQAGNEQYF,NA,14,TRBV28,TRBJ2-7
CASNGVSGLGSDTQYF,NA,16,TRBV27,TRBJ2-3
CASEGGRQETQYF,NA,13,TRBV6-6,TRBJ2-5
CATKDRGNQPQHF,NA,13,TRBV15,TRBJ1-5
CASSGRSIDTEAFF,NA,14,TRBV9,TRBJ1-1
CASSPLPTEGNEQFF,NA,15,TRBV12-3/TRBV12-4,TRBJ2-1
CASSYNKLVADTGELFF,NA,17,TRBV6-6,TRBJ2-2
CASSKLAGVFVETQYF,NA,16,TRBV12-3/TRBV12-4,TRBJ2-5
CASSRGLGNTEAFF,NA,14,TRBV11-2,TRBJ1-1
CASSWVYEQYF,NA,11,TRBV28,TRBJ2-7
CASTTLGSYNEQFF,NA,14,TRBV28,TRBJ2-1
CASSLSGLAGSYEQYF,NA,16,TRBV19,TRBJ2-7
CASSLAGGVGYEQYF,NA,15,TRBV5-6,TRBJ2-7
CASSKLEILYGYTF,NA,14,TRBV21-1,TRBJ1-2
CASSAIYEQYF,NA,11,TRBV5-6,TRBJ2-7
CASTLGAGGNTGELFF,NA,16,TRBV4-2,TRBJ2-2
CASSPGGRTYEQYF,NA,14,TRBV12-3/TRBV12-4,TRBJ2-7
CASSVQGGTYEQYF,NA,14,TRBV9,TRBJ2-7